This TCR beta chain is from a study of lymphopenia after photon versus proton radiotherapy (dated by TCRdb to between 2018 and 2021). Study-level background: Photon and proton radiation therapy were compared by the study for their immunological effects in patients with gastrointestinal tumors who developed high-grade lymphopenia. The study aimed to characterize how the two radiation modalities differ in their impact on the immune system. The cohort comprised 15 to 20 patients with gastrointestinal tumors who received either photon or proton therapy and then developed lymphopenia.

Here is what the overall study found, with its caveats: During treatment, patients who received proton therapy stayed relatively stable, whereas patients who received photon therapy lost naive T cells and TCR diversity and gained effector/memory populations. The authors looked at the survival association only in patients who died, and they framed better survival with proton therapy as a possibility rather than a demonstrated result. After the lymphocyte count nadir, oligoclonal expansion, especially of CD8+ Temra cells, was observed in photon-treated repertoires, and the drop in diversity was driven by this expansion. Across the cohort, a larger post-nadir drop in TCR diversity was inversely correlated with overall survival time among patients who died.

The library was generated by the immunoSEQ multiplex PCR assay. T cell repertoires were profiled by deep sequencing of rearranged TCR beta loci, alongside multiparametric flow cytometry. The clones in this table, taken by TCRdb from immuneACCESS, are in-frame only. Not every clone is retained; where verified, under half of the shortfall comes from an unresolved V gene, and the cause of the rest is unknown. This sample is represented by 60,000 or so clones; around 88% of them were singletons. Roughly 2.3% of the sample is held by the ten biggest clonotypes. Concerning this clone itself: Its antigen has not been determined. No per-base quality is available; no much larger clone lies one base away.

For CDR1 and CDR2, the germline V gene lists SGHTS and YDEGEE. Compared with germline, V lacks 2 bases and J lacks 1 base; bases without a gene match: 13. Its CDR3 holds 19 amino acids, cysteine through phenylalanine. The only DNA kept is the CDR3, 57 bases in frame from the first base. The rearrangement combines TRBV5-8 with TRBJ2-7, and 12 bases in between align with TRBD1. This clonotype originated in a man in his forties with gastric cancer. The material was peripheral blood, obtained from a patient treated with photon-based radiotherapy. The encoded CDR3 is CASSFDSFGTGGGSYEQYF. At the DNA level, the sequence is TGTGCCAGCAGCTTTGACAGTTTCGGGACAGGGGGCGGGTCCTACGAGCAGTACTTC.